This TCR beta chain was sequenced during a study of cytomegalovirus exposure and HLA in healthy donors. Remarks on this clone: What it binds is not known.

These donors, healthy bone marrow donors, were studied. Primers for the PCR totalled 60 Vbeta and 13 Jbeta. The protocol was immunoSEQ multiplex PCR, while the TCRdb copy is restricted to in-frame clones and leaves out a portion. The sample lists 100,000 to 120,000 clones; 69% were seen once. Notes on the study in general: The listing of 150 to 200 TCR beta chains classed them as cytomegalovirus-associated.

Germline assignment: CDR1 SGHDT and CDR2 YYEEEE. The CDR3 totals 16 residues. Trimming took 0 bases from V and 5 from J, leaving 17 bases between them. This TCR derives from a man between 25 and 39 years old in good health and CMV-seronegative. The rearrangement joins TRBV5-6 to TRBJ1-2; D gene unclear. Sequencing was done on a sample of PBMCs. The CDR3 DNA is TGTGCCAGCAGCTTGGGATGGCAGCTTAAGACTTATGGCTACACCTTC. Protein sequence: CASSLGWQLKTYGYTF. Variable domain in full (rest from reference TRBV5-6 and TRBJ1-2): DAGVTQSPTHLIKTRGQQVTLRCSPKSGHDTVSWYQQALGQGPQFIFQYYEEEERQRGNFPDRFSGHQFPNYSSELNVNALLLGDSALYLCASSLGWQLKTYGYTFGSGTRLTVV.